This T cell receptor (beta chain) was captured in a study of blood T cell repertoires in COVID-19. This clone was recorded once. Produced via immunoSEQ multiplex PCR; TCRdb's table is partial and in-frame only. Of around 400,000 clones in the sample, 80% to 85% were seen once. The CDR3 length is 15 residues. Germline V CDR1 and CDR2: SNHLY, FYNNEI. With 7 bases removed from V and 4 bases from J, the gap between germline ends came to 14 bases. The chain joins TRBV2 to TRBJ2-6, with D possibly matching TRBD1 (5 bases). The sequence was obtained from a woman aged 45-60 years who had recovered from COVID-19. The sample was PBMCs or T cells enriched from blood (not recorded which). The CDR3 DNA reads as TGTGCCAGCACCGAACAGGCCTCCGGGGCCAACGTCCTGACTTTC. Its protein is CASTEQASGANVLTF.